Given below is one T cell receptor beta chain in context. Germline V gene lookup returns CDR1 MNHNS and CDR2 SASEGT. V was shortened by 8 bases and J by 8 bases, with 13 bases between the two germline ends. The CDR3 consists of 13 residues. The source of the sample is a study of metastatic and nonmetastatic thyroid tumors. With MiXCR, TCRdb called clones anew from the PCR reads. The data contain some 18,000 clones, around two fifths of them singletons. Patients underwent thyroid surgery, and none had received any treatment before it. Sequenced: tumor tissue. This sequence joins TRBV6-1 and TRBJ1-6; D possibly corresponds to TRBD1 (6 bases). This sequence originates from a female donor with papillary thyroid cancer or a benign thyroid nodule (not recorded which). Some clones in this sample may be carry-over from other donors' samples. CDR3 nucleotides: TGTGCCAGCCACTACAGGGAATATTCACCCCTCCACTTT. Its translation: CASHYREYSPLHF.